This T cell receptor (beta chain) comes out of a study of blood T cell repertoires in COVID-19. Study-level background: Sample material is recorded as cDNA or gDNA derived from T cells, B-cell-depleted T cells, or PBMCs.

Sequencing used immunoSEQ multiplex PCR; TCRdb keeps in-frame clones, though not all of them. The table shows about 46,000 clones, with 75% to 90% occurring only once. Germline values: CDR1 MNHEY, CDR2 SVGAGI. The CDR3 contains 14 residues. V shed 2 bases and J 3 bases; nucleotides not matched to a gene: 4. The sequencing sample was made of peripheral blood. This receptor was obtained from a human donor in a cohort sampled during active COVID-19. This chain connects TRBV6-5 to TRBJ2-7; 7 nucleotides match TRBD1. The CDR3 loop is CASSYEGAGYEQYF. In DNA form, the CDR3 reads TGTGCCAGCAGTTACGAGGGGGCGGGCTACGAGCAGTACTTC.